Below are 14 T cell receptor beta chains sequenced from a single sample in a study of T cells in tuberculosis. Stated time point: new active TB diagnosis, blood taken before or within 7 days of starting treatment. Assay: immunoSEQ multiplex PCR; the TCRdb copy retains only in-frame clones and omits some. The sample carries about 38,000 clones, approximately 94% recorded once. This specimen was PBMCs, taken at tuberculosis diagnosis. These receptors all stem from an adult with tuberculosis.

The chain carries TRBV2 and TRBJ2-6, with unresolved D. The V and J ends lost 7 bases and 0 bases respectively, with 10 bases between them. The V gene's germline CDR1 is SNHLY and CDR2 FYNNEI. The length of the CDR3 is 15 residues. The CDR3 loop is CASNRPGSGANVLTF. The DNA for the CDR3 is TGTGCCAGCAATCGGCCAGGCTCTGGGGCCAACGTCCTGACTTTC.

V is TRBV30 and J is TRBJ1-4, with D tentatively TRBD1 (6 bases). V gave up 2 bases and J gave up 1 base, with 26 bases separating them. Germline values: CDR1 GTSNPN, CDR2 SVGIG (reference sequence). CDR3 length: 20 residues. This CDR3 reads CAWSHQTGPGHRKTNEKLFF. CDR3 nucleotides: TGTGCCTGGAGTCATCAAACGGGGCCGGGACACAGAAAAACTAATGAAAAACTGTTTTTT.

The V and J genes are TRBV18 and TRBJ1-1; D is perhaps TRBD1 (6 bases). This CDR3 is 16 amino acids long. Germline V CDR1 and CDR2: KGHSH, LQKENI. Trimming shortened V by 4 bases and J by 3 bases, and 18 bases separated the two germline ends. The CDR3 DNA sequence: TGTGCCAGCTCACGAGCACCGGTAGCAGGGGACACTGAAGCTTTCTTT. Residues: CASSRAPVAGDTEAFF.

The V and J genes are TRBV6-1 and TRBJ2-7, with 9 bases that match TRBD1. The CDR3 runs to 15 residues. Germline V gives CDR1 MNHNS, CDR2 SASEGT. V was pared by 2 bases and J by 5 bases, with 7 bases of the junction left unmatched. The CDR3 sequence is CASSEYRGLFNEQYF. As DNA, the CDR3 is TGTGCCAGCAGTGAATACAGGGGGCTATTCAACGAGCAGTACTTC.

The chain recombines TRBV7-6 with TRBJ2-2; maybe TRBD2 (6 bases). CDR3 size: 13 residues. The V gene's germline CDR1 is SGHVS and CDR2 FNYEAQ. Deletions cut 5 bases from V and 7 bases from J, with 11 bases between. The CDR3 sequence is CASSPDGGGELFF. CDR3 coding DNA: TGTGCCAGCAGCCCAGACGGGGGCGGGGAGCTGTTTTTT.

This chain joins TRBV30 and TRBJ2-1; D uncertain. Germline assignment: CDR1 GTSNPN and CDR2 SVGIG (reference sequence). This CDR3 has 14 residues. Trimming stripped 4 bases from V and 2 bases from J, with 12 bases between. CDR3 in DNA: TGTGCCTGGAATGAAGCGCGAACCTACAATGAGCAGTTCTTC. Amino acids: CAWNEARTYNEQFF.

The rearrangement joins TRBV19 to TRBJ2-6; possibly TRBD1 for D (6 bases). Between the trimmed V and J ends, which lost 3 bases and 0 bases, there was a span of 6 bases. This CDR3 has 15 residues. The germline V gene encodes CDR1 LNHDA and CDR2 SQIVND (reference sequence). Here the CDR3 DNA reads TGTGCCAGTAGTATGACAGGCTCTGGGGCCAACGTCCTGACTTTC. This codes for CASSMTGSGANVLTF.

The chain recombines TRBV5-8 with TRBJ1-6, with D perhaps TRBD1 (6 bases). Germline CDR1 is SGHTS and CDR2 is YDEGEE. V was pared by 4 bases and J by 7 bases, with 15 bases between. The CDR3 is 15 amino acids. The CDR3 sequence is CASSRLGDKNSPLHF. In nucleotides, the CDR3 is TGTGCCAGCAGCCGCTTGGGGGACAAGAATTCACCCCTCCACTTT.

This clone was seen only once. The V and J genes are TRBV30 and TRBJ1-2; TRBD1 matches 8 bases. With 3 bases clipped from V and 0 bases from J, the junction kept 9 bases outside the gene matches. There are 16 residues in the CDR3. In germline, CDR1 is GTSNPN, CDR2 SVGIG (reference sequence). The CDR3 spells CAWSLRDRSANYGYTF. The DNA of the CDR3 is TGTGCCTGGAGCTTACGGGACAGGTCAGCTAACTATGGCTACACCTTC.

The genes are TRBV21-1 and TRBJ1-1. TRBV21-1 has pseudogene status. The CDR3 is 15 residues long. The CDR3 DNA reads as TGTGCCAGCAGCAAAGGCGTGAGGGATGGGACTGAAGCTTTCTTT. It yields the protein CASSKGVRDGTEAFF.

V is TRBV27 and J is TRBJ1-2; TRBD1 matches 7 bases. Germline CDR1 reads MNHEY; CDR2 reads SMNVEV (reference sequence). V shed 2 bases, J shed 4 bases, and the junction held 19 bases outside the gene matches. The CDR3 length is 19 residues. The CDR3 DNA is TGTGCCAGCAGTTTACGACCCTTTGTCAGGCAGGGGGGAACCTATGGCTACACCTTC. It specifies CASSLRPFVRQGGTYGYTF.

J is TRBJ2-3 and V is TRBV7-2; TRBD2 aligns across 8 bases. J was trimmed by 1 base and V by 4 bases; bases with no gene match: 7. The length of the CDR3 is 16 residues. CDR1 and CDR2 (germline): SGHTA, FQGNSA. For the CDR3, the DNA is TGTGCCAGCAGCTACCGTAGCGGGGCGGGCACAGATACGCAGTATTTT. Encoded protein: CASSYRSGAGTDTQYF.

The V and J genes are TRBV11-2 and TRBJ1-4, with TRBD1 identical over 9 bases. The CDR3 spans 14 residues. The germline V gene has CDR1 SGHAT and CDR2 FQNNGV. After removal of 4 bases from V and 8 bases from J, the junction contained 5 bases not matched to a gene. CDR3 coding DNA: TGTGCCAGCAGCTGGGACAGGGCGGGCGAAAAACTGTTTTTT. This encodes CASSWDRAGEKLFF.

The rearrangement links TRBV18 to TRBJ2-7; 8 bases map to TRBD1. The CDR3 covers 14 residues. V dropped 2 bases and J dropped 3; count of bases not matched to a gene: 3. CDR1 and CDR2 (germline): KGHSH, LQKENI. CDR3 nucleotide sequence: TGTGCCAGCTCACCAAGCGACAGGGGCTACGAGCAGTACTTC. Translated: CASSPSDRGYEQYF. Filled out from reference TRBV18 and TRBJ2-7, the complete variable domain reads NAGVMQNPRHLVRRRGQEARLRCSPMKGHSHVYWYRQLPEEGLKFMVYLQKENIIDESGMPKERFSAEFPKEGPSILRIQQVVRGDSAAYFCASSPSDRGYEQYFGPGTRLTVT.